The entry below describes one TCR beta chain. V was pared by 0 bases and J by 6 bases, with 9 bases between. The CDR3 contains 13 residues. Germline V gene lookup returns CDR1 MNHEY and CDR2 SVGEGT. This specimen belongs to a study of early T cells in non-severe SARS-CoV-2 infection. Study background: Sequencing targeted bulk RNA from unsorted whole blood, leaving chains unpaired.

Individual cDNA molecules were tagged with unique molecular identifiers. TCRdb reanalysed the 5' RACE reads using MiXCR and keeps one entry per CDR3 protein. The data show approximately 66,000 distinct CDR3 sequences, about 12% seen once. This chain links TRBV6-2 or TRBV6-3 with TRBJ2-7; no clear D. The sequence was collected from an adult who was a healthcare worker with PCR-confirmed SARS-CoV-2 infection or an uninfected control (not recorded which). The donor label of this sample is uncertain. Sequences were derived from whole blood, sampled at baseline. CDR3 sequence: CASSYSLPGEQYV. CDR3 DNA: TGTGCCAGCAGTTACTCACTGCCTGGCGAGCAGTACGTC.